The clone carrying this T cell receptor (beta chain) was seen more than once but under ten times. Patients at the Seattle site were enrolled during active infection and followed longitudinally. Authors' methods: Reference gene primer amplification in the assay estimated nucleated cell counts. The table came from immunoSEQ multiplex PCR; TCRdb's copy has only in-frame clones and leaves some out. From that table come the V and J calls and clone size; the DNA was used to work out D and trimming. The table records around 71,000 clones, 83% of them present only once. These data originate in a study of blood T cell repertoires in COVID-19. At the level of the study: Donors in the United States, Italy and Spain gave samples during acute or convalescent COVID-19. From T cells, B-cell-depleted T cells, or PBMCs came the material, which was cDNA or gDNA.

Germline V gene lookup returns CDR1 GTSNPN and CDR2 SVGIG (reference sequence). This CDR3 is built from 13 residues. The V and J ends lost 3 bases and 6 bases respectively, with 15 bases between them. This clonotype was sampled from a man aged 30-40 years with COVID-19, enrolled during active disease. The specimen sequenced was peripheral blood. The genes are TRBV30 and TRBJ2-7, with D possibly TRBD1 on 5 matching bases. The CDR3 DNA follows: TGTGCCTGGAGGATCCCTCAGGGTCGCGAGCAGTACTTC. It translates to CAWRIPQGREQYF.